This T cell receptor beta chain was found in a study of blood T cell repertoires in COVID-19. Study context: The study drew acute and convalescent COVID-19 samples from the United States, Italy and Spain. PBMCs, B-cell-depleted T cells, or T cells provided the cDNA or gDNA that made up the material.

Original methodology: For nucleated cells, counts were estimated from reference gene primer amplification. Profiling relied on immunoSEQ multiplex PCR, and the TCRdb table lists in-frame clones only, not all of them. The V and J calls and clone size come from that table; D and trimming were worked out from the DNA. The table has about 80,000 clones, 65% to 85% seen once. Germline loops: CDR1 SGDLS, CDR2 YYNGEE. The CDR3 runs 16 residues. V was trimmed by 3 bases and J by 1 base, leaving 14 bases between them. This clonotype was obtained from a man aged 55 to 70 with active or convalescent COVID-19. Sequencing was performed on peripheral blood. This sequence joins TRBV9 and TRBJ2-1, with a weak D call TRBD2 (7 bases). Here the CDR3 reads CASSGLGGESYNEQFF. The CDR3, as DNA: TGTGCCAGCAGCGGATTAGGGGGGGAGTCCTACAATGAGCAGTTCTTC.